The 8 T cell receptor beta chains listed next were all sequenced from one sample in a study of T cell changes during pregnancy in multiple sclerosis. Clones were read by immunoSEQ multiplex PCR, and TCRdb kept only the in-frame ones, dropping some. The table lists roughly 84,000 clones, 90% to 95% of them singletons, with less than 1.5% in the top ten. Sequenced material: peripheral blood, taken in the third trimester of pregnancy. The receptors come from a female donor in good health, enrolled as a control in a pregnancy study.

V is TRBV6-5 and J is TRBJ2-2, with D hard to call. The CDR3 contains 11 residues. Germline V gene sequence: CDR1 MNHEY, CDR2 SVGAGI. Trimming pared 6 bases from V and 4 bases from J, leaving 3 bases between. The CDR3 spells CASRSTGELFF. CDR3 DNA: TGTGCCAGCAGGAGCACCGGGGAGCTGTTTTTT.

J is TRBJ1-4 and V is TRBV7-2; D remains ambiguous. The CDR3 loop spans 14 amino acids. V was pared by 6 bases and J by 5 bases, with 13 bases between. Germline V lookup: CDR1 SGHTA, CDR2 FQGNSA. The CDR3 region has the DNA TGTGCCAGCAGTTTTAAGGGAGGGAATGAAAAACTGTTTTTT. Encoded protein: CASSFKGGNEKLFF.

V usage is TRBV13 and J usage is TRBJ1-1; TRBD1 matches 7 bases. The CDR3 is 13 amino acids. Germline loops: CDR1 PRHDT, CDR2 FYEKMQ (reference sequence). V was pared by 5 bases and J by 3 bases, with 3 bases of the junction left unmatched. DNA of the CDR3: TGTGCCAGCAGCCGCGACAGGGACACTGAAGCTTTCTTT. The encoded protein is CASSRDRDTEAFF. The full variable domain, in which reference TRBV13 and TRBJ1-1 provide the parts outside the CDR3, is AAGVIQSPRHLIKEKRETATLKCYPIPRHDTVYWYQQGPGQDPQFLISFYEKMQSDKGSIPDRFSAQQFSDYHSELNMSSLELGDSALYFCASSRDRDTEAFFGQGTRLTVV.

The chain recombines TRBV7-9 with TRBJ2-7, with D unclear. Germline CDR1 SEHNR, CDR2 FQNEAQ (reference sequence). The V and J ends lost 5 bases and 4 bases respectively, with 18 bases between them. The CDR3 is made up of 15 amino acids. The CDR3 loop reads CASSPSSTVKYEQYF. Here the CDR3 DNA reads TGTGCCAGCAGCCCGTCTTCTACAGTGAAGTACGAGCAGTACTTC.

V usage is TRBV19 and J usage is TRBJ2-2; possibly TRBD1 for D (7 bases). CDR1 LNHDA and CDR2 SQIVND come from the germline V gene (reference sequence). Trimming stripped 6 bases from V and 1 base from J, with 18 bases between. The CDR3 loop spans 17 amino acids. CDR3 amino acids: CASRKGGGKVNTGELFF. Written as DNA, the CDR3 is TGTGCCAGTAGGAAAGGGGGCGGGAAGGTGAACACCGGGGAGCTGTTTTTT.

The table lists this clone with a count of one. This rearrangement joins TRBV6-5 to TRBJ2-1; a weak D match, TRBD1 (5 bases). The CDR3 runs to 12 residues. Trimming shortened V by 5 bases and J by 9 bases, and 11 bases separated the two germline ends. Germline V lookup: CDR1 MNHEY, CDR2 SVGAGI. For the CDR3, the DNA is TGTGCCAGCAGTCAATCAGGGTTTGAGCAGTTCTTC. Protein product: CASSQSGFEQFF.

The V call is TRBV7-2, the J call TRBJ2-5, with 8 bases identical to TRBD1. Trimming took 5 bases from V and 5 from J; bases not matched to a gene: 10. From germline, CDR1 is SGHTA and CDR2 FQGNSA. CDR3 length: 15 amino acids. CDR3 DNA sequence: TGTGCCAGCAGCGACCGTCGGACAGGGTGGGAGACCCAGTACTTC. Its translation: CASSDRRTGWETQYF.

V and J are TRBV9 and TRBJ1-1, with 7 bases identical to TRBD1. Trimming cost V 6 bases and J 0 bases; bases outside gene matches: 8. The CDR3 runs to 15 residues. Germline V lookup: CDR1 SGDLS, CDR2 YYNGEE. The CDR3 DNA reads TGTGCCAGCAATCGGGACAGAATAATGAACACTGAAGCTTTCTTT. This translates into CASNRDRIMNTEAFF.